This T cell receptor beta chain was profiled in a study of cytomegalovirus exposure and HLA in healthy donors. The count of this clone is one. 13 Jbeta primers and 60 Vbeta primers were used for the PCR. Clones were sequenced by immunoSEQ multiplex PCR, and TCRdb holds only the in-frame ones, with some missing. The table shows 200,000 to 250,000 clones, with 85% occurring only once. CDR3 size: 11 residues. Germline V gene data show CDR1 as DFQATT and CDR2 as SNEGSKA (reference sequence). The germline V and J ends were trimmed by 4 bases and 4 bases, with 7 bases remaining between them. The source material was PBMCs. The chain links TRBV20-1 to TRBJ2-5; D ambiguous. This TCR derives from a human donor in good health. Here the CDR3 DNA reads TGCAGTGCTACCCCCGGAGAGACCCAGTACTTC. Encoded protein: CSATPGETQYF.